This T cell receptor (beta chain) is drawn from a study of blood T cell repertoires in COVID-19. This clone was found once. Participants were aged about 18 to 90 years from some 24 US areas. Trimming cost V 5 bases and J 4 bases; bases outside gene matches: 14. Germline loops: CDR1 MDHEN, CDR2 SYDVKM. The CDR3 is 16 residues long. Generated by immunoSEQ multiplex PCR, the TCRdb table keeps only in-frame clones and is missing some. The sample shows about 480,000 clones, approximately 90% of them seen only once. This receptor was obtained from a woman aged 35 to 49 who had recovered from COVID-19. The J gene is TRBJ2-7, the V gene TRBV28; TRBD2 aligns across 7 bases. Sequencing used PBMCs or T cells enriched from blood (not recorded which). CDR3 in amino acids: CASSRTGGGSWYEQYF. DNA for the CDR3: TGTGCCAGCAGTCGAACGGGAGGTGGGTCTTGGTACGAGCAGTACTTC.